The source of this T cell receptor beta chain is a study of CXCR3-negative and CXCR3-positive naive CD8 T cells (dated by TCRdb to between 2018 and 2020). The study in broad terms: In total, some 130 million TRB reads were obtained, or roughly 1.5 +/- 0.3 million reads per library. Diversity and physicochemical repertoire analyses covered around 10 donors pooled from two independent experiments. TRBV-TRBJ cluster analysis included naive subsets from a handful of donors and memory cells from 3 donors. Study-wide findings and limitations: Because surface CD5, which is linked to self-reactivity in mice, was comparable between the naive subsets, TCR interaction strength was also inferred from TRB CDR3 physicochemical properties. Within the same donor, TRBV-TRBJ usage looked similar between naive CXCR3-negative and CXCR3-positive cells, but memory cells had distinct patterns. Comparably high repertoire diversity was found in both naive subsets, whereas much lower repertoire diversity was found in memory CD8+ T cells. Freshly isolated PBMCs were used for most assays because CXCR3 expression went down partially after cryopreservation. Compared with CXCR3-negative naive cells, CXCR3-positive naive cells had TRB CDR3s with higher hydrophobicity (lower Kidera factor 4), lower energy, and higher strength and volume indices.

Each CD8+ T cell subset was flow-sorted in triplicate, with 300,000 cells per subset placed directly into RLT lysis buffer. To exclude memory contaminants, naive CD8+ T cells were stringently defined as CD45RO-CCR7+CD27+CD95-. Using standard density gradient centrifugation, peripheral blood mononuclear cells were isolated from buffy coats. A FACSAria III was used to flow-sort naive CD8+ T cells into CXCR3-negative and CXCR3-positive populations. Total RNA was extracted from sorted cells with an RNeasy Mini Kit. Spanning cysteine to phenylalanine, the CDR3 consists of 19 amino acids. The DNA is unrecorded. For CDR1 and CDR2, the germline V gene lists SGHTA and FQGNSA. Points on this clonotype: The antigen it binds to is not known.

Data came from a NextSeq 550. The Human TCR Profiling Kit (MiLaboratory) was used to prepare UMI-labeled 5' RACE TRB cDNA libraries. The full amount of extracted RNA was used for cDNA synthesis, and the full amount of resulting cDNA was used for PCR amplification. The libraries were made side by side, with each library going through the same number of PCR cycles. Concerning the study's data processing: With a requirement of at least two reads per UMI, MIGEC and MiXCR extracted about 52,000 +/- 9,100 unique UMI-labeled TRB cDNA molecules per library. Each library averaged about 38,000 +/- 11,000 functional in-frame TRB CDR3 nucleotide clonotypes without stop codons. After each sample was downsampled to 5000 UMI-labeled TRB molecules, VDJtools was used to calculate diversity metrics such as normalized Shannon-Wiener and Chao1. For the central five CDR3 residues, VDJtools calculated physicochemical properties weighted by clonotype size, namely interaction energy, strength, volume and Kidera factor 4. Following TCRdb reprocessing, every CDR3 protein sequence forms one entry, and DNA is not provided. V and J calls and clone size were set by TCRdb, not the authors. The sample table records more than 50,000 distinct CDR3 sequences. In total, the top ten clones hold approximately 1.5% of the sample.

Source material: naive CXCR3- CD8+ T cells from blood. The cell subset or site label here, explained by the study, means: CD45RO-CCR7+CD27+CD95- naive CD8+ T cells lacking CXCR3 (TNR3-). The receptor's source is a human donor in good health. Some clones in this sample may be carry-over from other donors' samples. This receptor chain uses TRBV7-2 and TRBJ2-1; the D gene TCRdb calls, TRBD2, cannot be checked with no DNA. The CDR3 in this case is CASSLVSGLAGISYNEQFF.